This T cell receptor beta chain stems from a study of blood T cells in healthy people across ages (dated by TCRdb to about 2015). About the study as a whole: In model experiments, roughly one uniquely barcoded TCR beta cDNA molecule per two T cells was captured by template switching. Age-related changes in TCR beta repertoire diversity were measured in the study by deep sequencing normalized with unique cDNA molecular identifiers. The donors were split into four age groups: young (average 16 years), middle-aged (about 40), aged (roughly 68) and long-lived (under 90). To avoid experimental bias, donors of different ages were distributed randomly across sequencing lanes. Two additional independent replicas of 1 million unique cDNA reads from the same blood draw were analyzed for two donors (one aged 18 to 29 and one aged 80 or older).

This clonotype was detected only a few times. The target of this receptor is not known. Base quality data are lacking; no much larger clone is found one base away. Study-wide conclusions, independent of this receptor: Since profiling was done on bulk unsorted PBMCs, naive and antigen-experienced compartments could not be conclusively compared. A strong correlation was found between observed TCR beta diversity and the percentage of naive T cells measured by flow cytometry. As age increased, observed TCR beta diversity per million T cells dropped in a roughly linear way, and a significant reduction was already evident by age 40. Because donor CMV infection status was unknown, age-related changes in expanded clonotypes were potentially confounded. Estimates of total diversity based on one million sequenced T cells were regarded as lower bounds and as underestimates. The long-lived group showed more naive CD4+ T cells, fewer expanded clones and increased TCR diversity than the aged group, suggesting age selection.

To prepare the library, 5' RACE was applied. A second PCR of roughly 6 to 12 cycles was performed with a sample-barcoded 5' primer and a J-beta primer mix. A unique molecular identifier was introduced onto each TCR beta cDNA molecule by a template-switch 5' adaptor carrying 12 random nucleotides. Each sample yielded at least 2.5 million CDR3-containing paired-end reads. The Mint cDNA synthesis kit, primed by a TRBC-specific oligonucleotide, was used to synthesize first-strand cDNA from all RNA. Following uracil-DNA glycosylase treatment, a first 18-cycle PCR with universal primers M1SS and BC2_uni_R was performed on all cDNA. The original methods were these. Each sample was normalized by randomly selecting 1 million high-quality reads, each carrying a distinct molecular identifier. Reads sharing molecular identifiers were discarded rather than binned into consensus sequences. MiTCR, set to a Q25 quality threshold and the strictest error-elimination algorithm, was used for CDR3 identification, clonotype clustering and error correction. A nonparametric unseen species model with Euler transformation was used to estimate a lower bound on total TCR beta diversity. The public reads were reanalyzed by TCRdb: fastp trimming at Q25, MiXCR alignment, in-frame beta chains only. Each CDR3 protein appears once, grouped with its most common genes and DNA. These V and J calls are TCRdb output, not the study's own analysis. The sample table shows 1.5 million to 2 million distinct CDR3 sequences, and around 42% are seen once. Under 30% of the sample comes from the top ten.

V is pared back by 1 base and J by 8 bases, with 20 bases lying between the germline termini. CDR1 LGHNA and CDR2 YNFKEQ are derived from the germline V gene. Inclusive of the bounding cysteine and phenylalanine, the CDR3 is 17 residues long. This entry keeps only the CDR3 DNA: 51 bases, framed from base 1. Systemically healthy Caucasian individuals from Russia, 39 in total and aged about 6 to 90 years, were included as donors. Each donor gave approximately 10 milliliters of peripheral blood, collected into EDTA-treated Vacutainer tubes. PBMCs were isolated by Ficoll-Paque density-gradient centrifugation, with at least 6 million obtained per sample. Total RNA, at least 5 micrograms per sample, was extracted from PBMCs with Trizol reagent. Naive CD45RAhigh/CD27high T cell percentages were measured by flow cytometry on a PBMC aliquot from every donor.

This receptor was obtained from a human donor in good health. The sample taken for sequencing was blood. The V and J genes are TRBV4-2 and TRBJ1-4; tentative D gene TRBD1, with 5 bases matching. The CDR3 loop reads CASSQGYFRGLGEKLFF. The sequenced DNA is TGTGCCAGCAGCCAAGGATATTTTCGGGGCCTTGGCGAAAAACTGTTTTTT.